This passage covers 19 T cell receptor beta chains from one sample sequenced in a study of T cell changes during pregnancy in multiple sclerosis. Measured with immunoSEQ multiplex PCR; TCRdb has only the in-frame clones, and not every one. The sample has about 38,000 clones, 91% seen once. The sequencing here drew on CD8+ T cells from peripheral blood mononuclear cells, taken in the second trimester of pregnancy. The receptors derive from a female donor with multiple sclerosis, enrolled in a pregnancy study.

The chain employs TRBV27 and TRBJ2-3, with TRBD2 identical over 9 bases. This CDR3 comprises 15 residues. V lost 3 bases, J lost 2 bases, and 3 bases stayed unmatched. Germline CDR1 reads MNHEY; CDR2 reads SMNVEV (reference sequence). The CDR3 region has the DNA TGTGCCAGCAGTTTTTTAGCGGGAGACACAGATACGCAGTATTTT. Residues: CASSFLAGDTDTQYF.

The V gene is TRBV27, the J gene TRBJ2-1; 12 bases are a match to TRBD2. The CDR3 contains 16 residues. V dropped 1 base and J dropped 7; count of bases not matched to a gene: 5. Germline V CDR1 and CDR2: MNHEY, SMNVEV (reference sequence). The CDR3 is CASSLLASGGVNEQFF. For the CDR3, the DNA is TGTGCCAGCAGTTTATTAGCTAGCGGGGGGGTAAATGAGCAGTTCTTC.

The rearrangement joins TRBV19 to TRBJ1-5, with a tentative D call TRBD1 (5 bases). CDR1 LNHDA and CDR2 SQIVND come from the germline V gene (reference sequence). CDR3 size: 15 residues. Between the trimmed V and J ends, which lost 10 bases and 0 bases, there was a span of 16 bases. For the CDR3, the DNA is TGTGCCACCAGGCTGACAGATTATAGCAATCAGCCCCAGCATTTT. This sequence encodes CATRLTDYSNQPQHF.

In its sample, this clone was seen a few times. This chain links TRBV5-4 with TRBJ1-1; D is possibly TRBD1 (5 bases). Looked up from germline, CDR1 is SGHNT and CDR2 is YYREEE (reference sequence). The CDR3 has 17 residues. The V and J ends lost 4 bases and 5 bases respectively, with 24 bases between them. This chain's CDR3 is CASSQSKPYRYGTEAFF. DNA of the CDR3: TGTGCCAGCAGCCAGAGTAAACCCTACAGGTACGGAACTGAAGCTTTCTTT.

V is TRBV29-1 and J is TRBJ2-2; D uncertain. Deletions cut 0 bases from V and 2 bases from J, with 13 bases between. Germline V gives CDR1 SQVTM, CDR2 ANQGSEA. The length of the CDR3 is 16 residues. The DNA of the CDR3 is TGCAGCGTTGAAGAACCGAGAAGACAAAACACCGGGGAGCTGTTTTTT. Amino acids: CSVEEPRRQNTGELFF.

The chain joins TRBV2 to TRBJ1-4; tentative D call: TRBD1 (6 bases). Germline V gene lookup returns CDR1 SNHLY and CDR2 FYNNEI. The CDR3 covers 17 residues. The germline V and J ends were trimmed by 4 bases and 0 bases, with 15 bases remaining between them. The CDR3 bases are TGTGCCAGCAGTGGGAACCGGGACACTTCAACTAATGAAAAACTGTTTTTT. Protein product: CASSGNRDTSTNEKLFF.

The V call is TRBV4-3, the J call TRBJ1-1; possible D gene TRBD1, 6 bases. This CDR3 contains 14 residues. The germline V gene has CDR1 LGHNA and CDR2 YSLEER. With 3 bases removed from V and 7 bases from J, the gap between germline ends came to 15 bases. This CDR3 is CASSHDTGFNEAFF. The CDR3 DNA reads TGCGCCAGCAGCCACGATACAGGGTTCAATGAAGCTTTCTTT.

The chain couples TRBV10-3 to TRBJ2-5; 9 bases are a match to TRBD1. From germline, CDR1 is ENHRY and CDR2 SYGVKD. V lost 4 bases, J lost 7 bases, and 10 bases stayed unmatched. The CDR3 extends over 15 amino acids. The DNA of the CDR3 is TGTGCCATCAGTGCTTTCGACAGGGGGGAAGGGACCCAGTACTTC. Residues: CAISAFDRGEGTQYF.

The chain couples TRBV15 to TRBJ1-2; 7 nucleotides line up with TRBD1. From germline, CDR1 is LNHNV and CDR2 YYDKDF (reference sequence). CDR3 length: 14 amino acids. With 1 base clipped from V and 2 bases from J, the junction kept 1 base outside the gene matches. CDR3 amino acids: CATSRVTGNYGYTF. The CDR3, as DNA: TGTGCCACCAGCAGAGTGACAGGGAACTATGGCTACACCTTC.

This clone was observed once. This rearrangement joins TRBV11-2 to TRBJ2-1, with unresolved D. This CDR3 is 14 amino acids long. Per germline, CDR1 SGHAT and CDR2 FQNNGV. V lost 1 base to trimming and J lost 6 bases, with 10 bases between them. The CDR3 spells CASSLVLAVNEQFF. In DNA form, the CDR3 reads TGTGCCAGCAGCTTAGTATTGGCCGTCAATGAGCAGTTCTTC. The whole variable domain, filled in from reference TRBV11-2 and TRBJ2-1, reads EAGVAQSPRYKIIEKRQSVAFWCNPISGHATLYWYQQILGQGPKLLIQFQNNGVVDDSQLPKDRFSAERLKGVDSTLKIQPAKLEDSAVYLCASSLVLAVNEQFFGPGTRLTVL.

V and J are TRBV30 and TRBJ2-7; TRBD2 matches 8 bases. Germline CDR1 GTSNPN, CDR2 SVGIG (reference sequence). The CDR3 has 12 amino acids. Trimming cost V 5 bases and J 6 bases; bases outside gene matches: 6. As DNA, the CDR3 is TGTGCCTGGGGACTAGCCCCGCTCGAGCAGTACTTC. It translates to CAWGLAPLEQYF.

The chain couples TRBV2 to TRBJ2-4; TRBD1 aligns across 8 bases. CDR3 length equals 14 residues. The ends lost 5 bases at V and 6 bases at J; junction bases unmatched: 6. In germline, CDR1 is SNHLY, CDR2 FYNNEI. The CDR3 region has the DNA TGTGCCAGCAGTCTCCGGGACAGGCTAAACATTCAGTACTTC. Translated: CASSLRDRLNIQYF.

The rearrangement joins TRBV11-2 to TRBJ2-3, with TRBD2 matching 7 bases. V dropped 7 bases and J dropped 3; count of bases not matched to a gene: 10. The CDR3 length is 15 residues. The germline V gene encodes CDR1 SGHAT and CDR2 FQNNGV. Here the CDR3 reads CASTPPWRGTDTQYF. The CDR3 DNA is TGTGCCAGCACCCCCCCCTGGCGGGGGACAGATACGCAGTATTTT.

A few counts support this clone. The CDR3 sequence: CASSAKTGGAYGYTF. DNA of the CDR3: TGTGCCAGCAGTGCCAAAACGGGGGGGGCCTATGGCTACACCTTC. V and J are TRBV6-4 and TRBJ1-2; tentatively, D is TRBD1 (6 bases). CDR3 size: 15 residues. The V end was cut by 4 bases, the J end by 4 bases, with 16 bases between. The V gene's germline CDR1 is MRHNA and CDR2 SNTAGT.

This clone was observed a single time. The chain carries TRBV5-5 and TRBJ2-1; 12 bases agree with TRBD2. Per the germline V gene, CDR1 is SGHKS and CDR2 is YYEKEE (reference sequence). The CDR3 loop spans 15 amino acids. The V and J ends lost 3 bases and 4 bases, in that order; junction bases with no gene match: 2. CDR3 nucleotide sequence: TGTGCCAGCAGCTGGACTAGCGGGATATACAATGAGCAGTTCTTC. This gives the protein CASSWTSGIYNEQFF.

Here the CDR3 DNA reads TGCGCCAGCAGCTTGGGGGGAGGTGGGTGGACTGAAGCTTTCTTT. Translating gives CASSLGGGGWTEAFF. The chain links TRBV5-1 to TRBJ1-1, with D unclear. This CDR3 has 15 amino acids. Trimming removed 0 bases at V and 5 bases at J, with 14 bases between. CDR1 and CDR2 (germline): SGHRS, YFSETQ.

The rearrangement joins TRBV9 to TRBJ1-1; D is unclear. The ends were cut back, 2 bases at V and 1 base at J, with 18 bases in the middle. CDR3 size: 17 residues. Germline CDR1 is SGDLS and CDR2 is YYNGEE. The CDR3 DNA reads TGTGCCAGCAGCGTCTCCGAGGGCGGACCGAGGAACACTGAAGCTTTCTTT. Translation: CASSVSEGGPRNTEAFF.

The chain couples TRBV4-3 to TRBJ2-5; 9 bases are shared with TRBD2. With 1 base clipped from V and 7 bases from J, the junction kept 10 bases outside the gene matches. This CDR3 is built from 16 residues. CDR1 is LGHNA, CDR2 YSLEER, per germline. CDR3 loop: CASSQGLAGGSGTQYF. The DNA for the CDR3 is TGCGCCAGCAGCCAAGGATTGGCGGGGGGGTCGGGGACCCAGTACTTC.

The chain combines TRBV27 with TRBJ2-7, with 9 bases matching TRBD1. V dropped 6 bases and J dropped 0; count of bases not matched to a gene: 9. Germline CDR1 reads MNHEY; CDR2 reads SMNVEV (reference sequence). The CDR3 totals 16 residues. This chain's CDR3 is CASRIPGQGYSYEQYF. For the CDR3, the DNA is TGTGCCAGCAGAATACCGGGACAGGGTTACTCCTACGAGCAGTACTTC.